These T cell receptor beta chains were read from a single sample in a study of tumor and adjacent non-tumor tissue in lung cancer. TCRdb re-analysed the multiplex PCR reads in MiXCR, keeping a single row per CDR3 protein. The table includes under 150,000 distinct CDR3 sequences, 60% to 70% detected once. Sequenced sample: lung tumor tissue. These receptors were collected from a man aged 60-69 years with small cell lung cancer. Each CDR3 is given with its conserved first and last residue. D genes are given only for firm matches. Size tells how often a clone was seen (once, few, many) or the class of an expanded clone, and some rows leave it out.

TRBV7-6,few,TRBJ2-1,TRBD2,TGTGCCAGCAGTTTAGGGGGCGGGAGGGCCTTGGATGAGCAGTTCTTC,CASSLGGGRALDEQFF
TRBV29-1,-,TRBJ1-2,-,TGCAGCGTTGAAGATCGCGGTCGAATATCTACCACCTTC,CSVEDRGRISTTF
TRBV29-1,-,TRBJ2-5,TRBD2,TGCAGCGCCCCCGGGACTAGCGGAACGGAGCGACAAGAGACCCAGTACTTC,CSAPGTSGTERQETQYF
TRBV24-1,-,TRBJ2-7,-,TGTGCCACCAGTGCGGCAACGGAAGTGCAGTACTTC,CATSAATEVQYF
TRBV28,-,TRBJ2-4,-,TGTGCCAGCAGTACCCAAAGACATTCTGGAAACATTCAGTACTTC,CASSTQRHSGNIQYF
TRBV11-2,-,TRBJ2-5,-,TGTGCCAGCAGCTGCCGGGCCCTAGGAGGGTCCCAGTACTTC,CASSCRALGGSQYF
TRBV12-3/TRBV12-4,few,TRBJ2-7,-,TGTGCCAGCAGTTTAGATCTGGACAGGACATTCTCTAGCGGAACGGAGCAGTACTTC,CASSLDLDRTFSSGTEQYF
TRBV20-1,-,TRBJ1-3,TRBD1,TGCAGTGCTGACCGGACAGGATTGGGAAACACCATATATTTT,CSADRTGLGNTIYF
TRBV7-9,-,TRBJ2-3,-,TGTACCAGCAGCTTAAGAGGGGGGCCAGGAGATACGCGGTATTTT,CTSSLRGGPGDTRYF
TRBV20-1,-,TRBJ2-1,TRBD2,TGCAGTGTTAACGGGAGGGTAGGGGAGCAGTTCTTC,CSVNGRVGEQFF
TRBV11-3,-,TRBJ2-7,-,TGTGCCAGCAGCTTAGGTGGTAGCGGAAGGGCCTCCTCATACGAGCAGTACTTC,CASSLGGSGRASSYEQYF
TRBV6-5,once,TRBJ2-3,-,TGTTCCAGCAGTTACAGGCGACGTGAAACGCAGTATTTT,CSSSYRRRETQYF
TRBV29-1,-,TRBJ1-1,-,TGCAAGGTTGAAAGGTTGGGATATGAAGCTTTCTTT,CKVERLGYEAFF
TRBV28,-,TRBJ1-2,-,TGTGCCAGCAGTTTTGGGAGGGAAACCCTTTCCTATGGCTACACCTTC,CASSFGRETLSYGYTF
TRBV10-3,-,TRBJ2-3,-,TGTGCCATCAGTGACGTAGATACGCAGTATTTT,CAISDVDTQYF
TRBV10-2,many,TRBJ1-2,TRBD1,TGCGCCAGCACAGGACAGGGTACCGGCTACACCTTC,CASTGQGTGYTF
TRBV5-5,few,TRBJ1-6,TRBD1,TGTGCCAGCAGCTTGACAGGGGTACAATCACCCCTCCACTTT,CASSLTGVQSPLHF
TRBV20-1,-,TRBJ2-5,-,TGCAGTGTCAGCGGGCAGGGGGAAGGGGAGATCCAGTACTTC,CSVSGQGEGEIQYF
TRBV6-1,once,TRBJ2-2,-,TGTGACAGCAGTGAAGACCATGGCATGCTGGCCGGGGAGCTGTTTTTT,CDSSEDHGMLAGELFF
TRBV11-2,once,TRBJ2-1,-,TGTGCCAGCAGCTTGCTACTAGTGGGAAACTCCTACAATGAGCAGTTCTTC,CASSLLLVGNSYNEQFF
TRBV6-1,many,TRBJ2-3,TRBD1,TGTGCCATCATCGACAGGGGGAGATACACAGATACGCAGTATTTT,CAIIDRGRYTDTQYF
TRBV5-1,-,TRBJ2-5,-,TGCGCCAGCAGCGTGGGATACCACCCCAGCCAAGAGACCCAGTACTTC,CASSVGYHPSQETQYF
TRBV4-2,-,TRBJ1-6,-,TGTACCAGTAGCCAAGATTCGGGGGTTGGTTCACCCCTCCACTTT,CTSSQDSGVGSPLHF
TRBV5-1,-,TRBJ2-2,-,TGCGCCAGCACCTCTACTAGCACCGGGGAGCTGTTTTTT,CASTSTSTGELFF
TRBV11-2,many,TRBJ2-3,-,TGTGCCAGCAGCCCACGCCGGAATACAGATACGCAGTATTTT,CASSPRRNTDTQYF
TRBV4-2,many,TRBJ1-1,TRBD1,TGTGCCAGCAGCAAAACTAACAGGGGAACTGAAGCTTTCTTT,CASSKTNRGTEAFF
TRBV29-1,-,TRBJ1-2,TRBD1,TGCAGCGCGGGACAGATGAAAGGCTACACTTTC,CSAGQMKGYTF
TRBV6-1,-,TRBJ2-3,-,TGTGCCTGCAGCGAGGGGGGATACAGCACAGATACGCAGTATTTT,CACSEGGYSTDTQYF
TRBV6-6,once,TRBJ2-5,TRBD1,TGTGCCAGCAGTCCACTTACAGGGGGCGGGAAGACCCAGTACTTC,CASSPLTGGGKTQYF
TRBV7-9,-,TRBJ2-1,-,TGTGCCAGCAGCTTATGGGGGGCTGAGAATGAGCAGTTCTTC,CASSLWGAENEQFF
TRBV20-1,-,TRBJ2-6,-,TGCAGTACTAGAGATCCGAGAGGGGGCTCTGGGGCCAACGTCCTGACTTTC,CSTRDPRGGSGANVLTF
TRBV6-5,-,TRBJ2-6,-,TGTGCCAGCCATGATGCCTCTGGGGCCAGCTTCCTGACTTTC,CASHDASGASFLTF
TRBV7-9,-,TRBJ2-1,TRBD2,TGTGCCAGCAGCTTGGAACTAGCGGGGGGGAATGAGCAGTTCTTC,CASSLELAGGNEQFF
TRBV6-6,-,TRBJ2-1,TRBD2,TGTGCCAGCAGTTACGGGGGGGAAAATGAGCAGTTCTTC,CASSYGGENEQFF
TRBV20-1,-,TRBJ1-1,TRBD1,TGTACTGCCCTCGGACAGGATGAAGCTTTCTTT,CTALGQDEAFF
TRBV6-2/TRBV6-3,once,TRBJ1-2,-,TGTGTCAGCAGTTACGAGAAGAATGGTTACACCTTC,CVSSYEKNGYTF
TRBV11-2,-,TRBJ2-3,-,TGTGCATGCAGCTTAGATCGGGATACGCAGTATTTT,CACSLDRDTQYF
TRBV20-1,-,TRBJ2-5,TRBD1,TGCAGTGCTAGAGGGTACTCGGGGAGGGGGACAGGGGTTGGAGAGATCCAGTACTTC,CSARGYSGRGTGVGEIQYF